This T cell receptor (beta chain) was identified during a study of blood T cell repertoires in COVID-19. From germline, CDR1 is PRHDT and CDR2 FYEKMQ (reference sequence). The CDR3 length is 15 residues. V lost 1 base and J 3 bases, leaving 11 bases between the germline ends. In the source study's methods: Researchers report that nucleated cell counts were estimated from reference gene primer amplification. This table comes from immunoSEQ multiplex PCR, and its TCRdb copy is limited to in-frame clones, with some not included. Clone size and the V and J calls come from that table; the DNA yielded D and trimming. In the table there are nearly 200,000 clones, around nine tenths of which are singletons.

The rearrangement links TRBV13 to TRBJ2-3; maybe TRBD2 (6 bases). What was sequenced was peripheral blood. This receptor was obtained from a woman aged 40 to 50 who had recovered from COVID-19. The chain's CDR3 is CASSLAPGETDTQYF. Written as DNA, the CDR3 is TGTGCCAGCAGCTTAGCCCCGGGAGAAACAGATACGCAGTATTTT.